This T cell receptor beta chain stems from a study of cytomegalovirus exposure and HLA in healthy donors. Background on the study: Samples from HLA-typed donors yielded about 85 million unique TCRs in an early data release.

The germline CDR1 and CDR2 sequences are SGHRS and YFSETQ. The CDR3 loop spans 13 amino acids. Trimming at V came to 4 bases and at J to 5 bases, leaving 3 bases not matched to a gene. This clone was seen only a few times. Its target is not known. Primers: 60 Vbeta forward and 13 Jbeta reverse. This table comes from immunoSEQ multiplex PCR, and its TCRdb copy is limited to in-frame clones, with some not included. The sample records more than 95,000 clones, about three quarters being singletons. Study results and limitations: Specificity of a few CMV-associated chains for CMV antigens was verified in vitro. In an earlier analysis, in 587 donors, most V segments appeared productive either ~87% or ~30% of the time. In a later analysis, a missense DCLRE1C variant was linked to TCR beta V- and J-gene trimming.

The specimen was PBMCs. The J gene is TRBJ2-3, the V gene TRBV5-1, with 8 bases fitting TRBD2. This TCR was sampled from a woman aged 55-75 years in good health and CMV-seropositive. DNA of the CDR3: TGCGCCAGCAGCCTTAGCGGGAAAGATACGCAGTATTTT. The encoded protein is CASSLSGKDTQYF.